This TCR beta chain stems from a study of T cells in localized non-small cell lung cancer. Points from the study as a whole: Sequencing, confined to only one tumor region, leaves heterogeneity possible.

Points on this clone: Its target is unknown. A read error may account for a junction end that differs from germline. Other DNA sequences in the same sample also yield this CDR3.

CDR1 and CDR2 (germline): SGHVS, FNYEAQ. CDR3 length equals 15 residues. Assay: immunoSEQ multiplex PCR; the TCRdb copy retains only in-frame clones and omits some. The data hold roughly 28,000 clones, with roughly 89% observed a single time. The receptor was isolated from a male donor aged 60 or over with stage I lung adenocarcinoma. The material sequenced was peripheral blood, taken before any cancer treatment. The V call is TRBV7-6, the J call TRBJ1-6; tentatively, D is TRBD1 (6 bases). The chain's CDR3 is CASSSGQNYNSPLHF. CDR3 bases: TGTGCTAGCAGCTCCGGACAGAACTATAATTCACCCCTCCACTTT.